This TCR beta chain derives from a study of blood T cell repertoires in COVID-19. Study-wide background: Donors in the United States, Italy and Spain gave samples during acute or convalescent COVID-19. The cDNA or gDNA used as material had been derived from T cells, B-cell-depleted T cells, or PBMCs.

In the original analysis: Reference gene primer amplification gave nucleated cell count estimates. TCRdb keeps only in-frame clones here, not all; method: immunoSEQ multiplex PCR. V and J calls and clone size follow that table, whereas D and trimming were derived from the DNA. Among some 70,000 clones listed, approximately 83% were seen once. Germline trimming cut 6 bases from V and 3 bases from J; bases unmatched to any gene: 3. Looked up from germline, CDR1 is LNHDA and CDR2 is SQIVND (reference sequence). The CDR3 is 14 residues long. The Seattle site enrolled patients during active infection and followed them longitudinally.

The sequencing input was peripheral blood. J is TRBJ2-3 and V is TRBV19; 10 bases are a match to TRBD2. The receptor was derived from a man aged 35 to 55 with COVID-19, enrolled during active disease. CDR3 loop: CASRLAGDTDTQYF. Here the CDR3 DNA reads TGTGCCAGTAGGCTAGCGGGGGATACAGATACGCAGTATTTT.